This entry lists 30 T cell receptor beta chains sequenced from one sample in a study of T cell responses to AZD1222 COVID-19 vaccine. Assay: immunoSEQ multiplex PCR; the TCRdb copy retains only in-frame clones and omits some. The repertoire consists of about 180,000 clones, with 85% to 90% occurring once and the leading ten covering roughly 10%. The sample here was peripheral blood, taken 28 days after the second AZD1222 dose. All receptors derive from an adult who received the AZD1222 COVID-19 vaccine.

Regarding this clone: The same CDR3 arises from other DNA sequences in this sample as well. The chain links TRBV7-2 to TRBJ2-7; no reliable D call. Germline-derived CDR1 and CDR2 are SGHTA and FQGNSA. Trimming left V 2 bases short and J 2 bases short, with 10 bases between. The CDR3 loop spans 14 amino acids. The CDR3 is CASSLRAGAYEQYF. The CDR3 DNA sequence: TGTGCCAGCAGCTTACGGGCAGGCGCCTACGAGCAGTACTTC.

The CDR3 DNA follows: TGTGCCAGCAGACAGAGAGGCACAGATACGCAGTATTTT. It specifies CASRQRGTDTQYF. The genes are TRBV12-3 or TRBV12-4 and TRBJ2-3; D is ambiguous. V lost 6 bases and J lost 1, with 8 bases in between. CDR3 length: 13 amino acids.

The CDR3 DNA follows: TGTGCCAGCAGCGTTACGGGGGCGGGAGATACGCAGTATTTT. Protein sequence: CASSVTGAGDTQYF. This chain links TRBV9 with TRBJ2-3; D might be TRBD1 or TRBD2, each matching 6 bases. Germline-derived CDR1 and CDR2 are SGDLS and YYNGEE. V lost 2 bases and J 5 bases, leaving 12 bases between the germline ends. CDR3 length equals 14 residues.

This clone has a handful of counts. V usage is TRBV28 and J usage is TRBJ1-5; D may be TRBD1 (6 bases). Germline V CDR1 and CDR2: MDHEN, SYDVKM. CDR3 size: 12 residues. Trimming shortened V by 7 bases and J by 9 bases, and 13 bases separated the two germline ends. CDR3 DNA: TGTGCCAGCACCCGGACAGTCCCGCCCCAGCATTTT. It is translated as CASTRTVPPQHF.

The V and J genes are TRBV19 and TRBJ1-1; D is possibly TRBD1 (5 bases). V was pared by 7 bases and J by 4 bases, with 16 bases between. The length of the CDR3 is 14 residues. Looked up from germline, CDR1 is LNHDA and CDR2 is SQIVND (reference sequence). The CDR3 protein is CASKMGSGTTEAFF. In DNA, the CDR3 is TGTGCCAGTAAAATGGGGTCAGGGACCACTGAAGCTTTCTTT.

The J gene is TRBJ2-1, the V gene TRBV5-4; 9 bases are a match to TRBD2. CDR1 SGHNT and CDR2 YYREEE come from the germline V gene (reference sequence). CDR3 length: 15 amino acids. V lost 2 bases and J lost 6; bases outside the gene matches: 6. CDR3 loop: CASSLPLAGSNEQFF. For the CDR3, the DNA is TGTGCCAGCAGCTTACCCCTAGCGGGGTCCAATGAGCAGTTCTTC. Drawing the rest from reference TRBV5-4 and TRBJ2-1, the complete variable domain is ETGVTQSPTHLIKTRGQQVTLRCSSQSGHNTVSWYQQALGQGPQFIFQYYREEENGRGNFPPRFSGLQFPNYSSELNVNALELDDSALYLCASSLPLAGSNEQFFGPGTRLTVL.

The rearrangement uses TRBV19 and TRBJ2-2, with D unclear. The CDR3 length is 14 residues. The germline gives CDR1 LNHDA, CDR2 SQIVND (reference sequence). Between the trimmed V and J ends, which lost 8 bases and 0 bases, there was a span of 10 bases. In DNA form, the CDR3 reads TGTGCCAGTCCCGGGCCGGCGAACACCGGGGAGCTGTTTTTT. Protein sequence: CASPGPANTGELFF.

This sequence joins TRBV4-2 and TRBJ1-6; unclear D gene. The V gene lost 2 bases and the J gene lost 8 bases, with 16 bases spanning the gap. This CDR3 has 16 residues. Germline V gene sequence: CDR1 LGHNA, CDR2 YNFKEQ. Here the CDR3 DNA reads TGTGCCAGCAGCCAACCTGGCCGAGGTGAACATTCACCCCTCCACTTT. Protein product: CASSQPGRGEHSPLHF.

With respect to this clone: One end of the junction varies from germline; a read error may be responsible. The genes are TRBV4-3 and TRBJ2-2; the D gene is possibly TRBD2 (7 bases). The CDR3 has 19 residues. Germline loops: CDR1 LGHNA, CDR2 YSLEER. CDR3 in DNA: TGCGCCACCAGCCAAGATCTGGGGGGGGCGGGGAGATACACCGGGGAGCTGTTTTTT. It specifies CATSQDLGGAGRYTGELFF.

The CDR3 is CASSLAGTGDNEQFF. The CDR3 DNA is TGTGCCAGCAGCTTGGCCGGGACAGGGGACAATGAGCAGTTCTTC. V gene TRBV5-6 combines with J gene TRBJ2-1; 10 positions match TRBD1. The CDR3 consists of 15 residues. Germline V gives CDR1 SGHDT, CDR2 YYEEEE. The junction had 2 bases not matched to a gene; V was cut back by 0 bases and J by 5 bases.

This rearrangement joins TRBV6-1 to TRBJ2-1; 9 nucleotides align to TRBD1. With 4 bases clipped from V and 6 bases from J, the junction kept 10 bases outside the gene matches. Germline loops: CDR1 MNHNS, CDR2 SASEGT. The CDR3 sequence is 16 residues long. This CDR3 is CASSATGTGISNEQFF. For the CDR3, the DNA is TGTGCCAGCAGTGCCACCGGGACAGGGATTAGCAATGAGCAGTTCTTC.

On this clone itself: Other DNA sequences in this sample translate to the same CDR3. DNA of the CDR3: TGTGCCAGCAGCTTGGTACAGGGCTACGAGCAGTACTTC. This encodes CASSLVQGYEQYF. V usage is TRBV5-4 and J usage is TRBJ2-7; a possible D gene is TRBD1 (6 bases). The germline gives CDR1 SGHNT, CDR2 YYREEE (reference sequence). The CDR3 runs to 13 residues. V shed 0 bases and J shed 3 bases, with 7 bases lying between them.

The chain recombines TRBV19 with TRBJ1-2, with unresolved D. CDR3 length equals 14 residues. V gave up 3 bases and J gave up 0 bases, with 8 bases separating them. Germline V gene lookup returns CDR1 LNHDA and CDR2 SQIVND (reference sequence). CDR3 DNA sequence: TGTGCCAGTAGTATCCCCGACACTAACTATGGCTACACCTTC. Protein sequence: CASSIPDTNYGYTF.

This chain joins TRBV6-2 or TRBV6-3 and TRBJ1-2; the D gene is possibly TRBD1 (6 bases). CDR3 length: 14 amino acids. V was pared by 0 bases and J by 7 bases, with 12 bases between. Germline CDR1 reads MNHEY; CDR2 reads SVGEGT. The CDR3, as DNA: TGTGCCAGCAGTTACTCGCCAGGGGAGAGTGGCTACACCTTC. Translated, it gives CASSYSPGESGYTF.

The chain employs TRBV7-3 and TRBJ2-3; D uncertain. This CDR3 contains 14 residues. V was trimmed by 5 bases and J by 0 bases, leaving 9 bases between them. Looked up from germline, CDR1 is SGHTA and CDR2 is FQGTGA. The CDR3 reads CASSPATSTDTQYF. CDR3 nucleotide sequence: TGTGCCAGCAGCCCCGCGACTAGCACAGATACGCAGTATTTT.

This clone was counted only a few times. CDR3 bases: TGTGCCTGGACCGTCGGGGCTAACTATGGCTACACCTTC. Protein sequence: CAWTVGANYGYTF. The genes are TRBV30 and TRBJ1-2; D ambiguous. This CDR3 has 13 residues. Germline lookup yields CDR1 GTSNPN and CDR2 SVGIG (reference sequence). Trimming took 4 bases from V and 0 from J, leaving 9 bases between them.

This chain connects TRBV7-8 to TRBJ2-2; 10 bases match TRBD1. CDR1 and CDR2 (germline): SGHVS, FQNEAQ. This CDR3 region has 16 residues. After removal of 5 bases from V and 1 base from J, the junction contained 4 bases not matched to a gene. The CDR3 DNA sequence: TGTGCCAGCAGCAAATGGACAGGGGGGAACACCGGGGAGCTGTTTTTT. Protein sequence: CASSKWTGGNTGELFF.

The chain joins TRBV4-2 to TRBJ1-6; D is undetermined. The germline gives CDR1 LGHNA, CDR2 YNFKEQ. This CDR3 is built from 15 residues. V was clipped by 0 bases and J by 10 bases, with 13 bases between them. The CDR3 DNA follows: TGTGCCAGCAGCCAAGATGAGGCGTCGGGGTCACCCCTCCACTTT. Its protein product is CASSQDEASGSPLHF.

The chain carries TRBV5-6 and TRBJ1-5; D call uncertain. Germline V gives CDR1 SGHDT, CDR2 YYEEEE. Trimming stripped 0 bases from V and 4 bases from J, with 14 bases between. This CDR3 is 16 amino acids long. The CDR3 region is CASSLGRGMGNQPQHF. CDR3 DNA: TGTGCCAGCAGCTTGGGTCGGGGAATGGGAAATCAGCCCCAGCATTTT.

The rearrangement uses TRBV30 and TRBJ1-3; D remains ambiguous. Germline V gene sequence: CDR1 GTSNPN, CDR2 SVGIG (reference sequence). The CDR3 loop spans 14 amino acids. Trimming removed 0 bases from V and 11 bases from J, with 17 bases in between. CDR3 in amino acids: CAWSVSIDAVAIYF. In nucleotides, the CDR3 is TGTGCCTGGAGTGTGTCGATTGACGCGGTCGCCATATATTTT.

J is TRBJ1-5 and V is TRBV2; maybe TRBD1 (6 bases). V gave up 5 bases and J gave up 4 bases, with 12 bases separating them. The CDR3 runs to 14 residues. CDR1 SNHLY and CDR2 FYNNEI come from the germline V gene. The CDR3 spells CASSKTGINQPQHF. The CDR3 region has the DNA TGTGCCAGCAGTAAAACAGGGATAAATCAGCCCCAGCATTTT.

About this clone: The same CDR3 can be traced to other DNA sequences in this sample. The V and J genes are TRBV7-3 and TRBJ2-3; no definite D call. CDR1 SGHTA and CDR2 FQGTGA come from the germline V gene. The CDR3 consists of 12 residues. V lost 4 bases to trimming and J lost 3 bases, with 5 bases between them. The CDR3 nucleotides are TGTGCCAGCAGCTCCTCGACAGATACGCAGTATTTT. Protein: CASSSSTDTQYF.

The genes are TRBV19 and TRBJ2-3; 13 positions match TRBD2. Germline V gives CDR1 LNHDA, CDR2 SQIVND (reference sequence). V lost 4 bases and J lost 6; bases outside the gene matches: 7. This CDR3 region has 16 residues. The chain's CDR3 is CASSNQLAGGPDTQYF. CDR3 bases: TGTGCCAGTAGTAACCAACTAGCGGGGGGGCCTGATACGCAGTATTTT.

The chain couples TRBV29-1 to TRBJ1-2, with 7 bases aligning to TRBD1. V lost 3 bases to trimming and J lost 4 bases; unmatched junction nucleotides: 5. This CDR3 contains 13 residues. Germline V gene lookup returns CDR1 SQVTM and CDR2 ANQGSEA. In nucleotides, the CDR3 is TGCAGCGTTGACGACAGGGAGGCCTATGGCTACACCTTC. Its translation: CSVDDREAYGYTF.

The CDR3: CASTPRVGTKNIQYF. CDR3 sequence (DNA): TGCGCCAGCACCCCCCGGGTAGGAACCAAAAACATTCAGTACTTC. The chain uses TRBV5-1 and TRBJ2-4; D is unresolved. Germline values: CDR1 SGHRS, CDR2 YFSETQ. This CDR3 is 15 amino acids long. V lost 6 bases, J lost 2 bases, and 15 bases lay in between.

The chain combines TRBV25-1 with TRBJ2-5; the D is unclear. Trimming took off 6 bases at V and 1 base at J, with 6 bases between the two ends. The germline CDR1 and CDR2 sequences are MGHDK and SYGVNS. The CDR3 covers 12 residues. CDR3 sequence reads: CASRDGQETQYF. CDR3 DNA sequence: TGTGCCAGCAGGGACGGCCAAGAGACCCAGTACTTC.

The gene calls are TRBV5-1 and TRBJ1-6; 7 nucleotides match TRBD1. Per the germline V gene, CDR1 is SGHRS and CDR2 is YFSETQ. This CDR3 comprises 15 residues. The J segment lost 7 bases and the V segment lost 4 bases, leaving 8 bases of the junction unmatched. The CDR3 nucleotides read TGCGCCAGCAGCCTAGACAGGGTGAAAAATTCACCCCTCCACTTT. Amino acids: CASSLDRVKNSPLHF.

This chain uses TRBV6-4 with TRBJ1-3, with D possibly being TRBD1 (6 bases). V was trimmed by 8 bases and J by 0 bases, leaving 14 bases between them. The CDR3 has 15 amino acids. Germline CDR1 is MRHNA and CDR2 is SNTAGT. Here the CDR3 DNA reads TGTGCCAGCGGGGGACACCAAGACTCTGGAAACACCATATATTTT. This encodes CASGGHQDSGNTIYF.

The chain uses TRBV6-5 and TRBJ2-7, with D perhaps matching TRBD2 (5 bases). The germline V gene encodes CDR1 MNHEY and CDR2 SVGAGI. V was clipped by 4 bases and J by 0 bases, with 13 bases between them. This CDR3 comprises 15 residues. CDR3 nucleotide sequence: TGTGCCAGCAGTTCCGCGAGGAGGTACTCCTACGAGCAGTACTTC. This codes for CASSSARRYSYEQYF.

The V and J genes are TRBV7-2 and TRBJ2-7, with a tentative D call TRBD2 (7 bases). The CDR3 consists of 19 residues. Trimming cost V 1 base and J 2 bases, with 24 bases left between them. CDR1 is SGHTA, CDR2 FQGNSA, per germline. The CDR3 loop reads CASSLVFALGGAGTYEQYF. CDR3 nucleotide sequence: TGTGCCAGCAGCTTAGTGTTCGCTTTAGGGGGGGCAGGAACCTACGAGCAGTACTTC.